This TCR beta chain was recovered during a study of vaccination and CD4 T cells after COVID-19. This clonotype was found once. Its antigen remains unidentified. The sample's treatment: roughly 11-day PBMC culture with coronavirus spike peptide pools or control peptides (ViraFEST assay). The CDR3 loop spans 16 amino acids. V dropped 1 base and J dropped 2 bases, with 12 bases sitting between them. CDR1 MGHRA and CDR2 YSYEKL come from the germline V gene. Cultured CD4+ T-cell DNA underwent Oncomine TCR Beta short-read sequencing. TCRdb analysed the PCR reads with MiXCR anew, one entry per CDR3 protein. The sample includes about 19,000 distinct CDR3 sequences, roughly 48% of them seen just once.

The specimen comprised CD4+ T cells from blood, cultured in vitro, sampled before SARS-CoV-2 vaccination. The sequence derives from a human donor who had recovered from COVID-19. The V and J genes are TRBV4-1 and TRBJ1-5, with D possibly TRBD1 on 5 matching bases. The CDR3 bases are TGCGCCAGCAGCCAAGGCGGGACGACGGGCAATCAGCCCCAGCATTTT. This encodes CASSQGGTTGNQPQHF.